This T cell receptor (beta chain) was profiled in a study of T cell responses to AZD1222 COVID-19 vaccine. Clones were sequenced by immunoSEQ multiplex PCR, and TCRdb holds only the in-frame ones, with some missing. The sample shows about 50,000 clones, roughly 85% of them seen only once. Looked up from germline, CDR1 is KGHDR and CDR2 is SFDVKD. The CDR3 loop spans 14 amino acids. V was trimmed by 2 bases and J by 3 bases, leaving 7 bases between them. The material was peripheral blood, obtained on day 0 of AZD1222 vaccination. The sequence was obtained from an adult in good health. This chain joins TRBV24-1 and TRBJ2-1; D is perhaps TRBD2 (5 bases). In DNA form, the CDR3 reads TGTGCCACCAGTGATTCCGGGGACTACAATGAGCAGTTCTTC. Its translation is CATSDSGDYNEQFF.